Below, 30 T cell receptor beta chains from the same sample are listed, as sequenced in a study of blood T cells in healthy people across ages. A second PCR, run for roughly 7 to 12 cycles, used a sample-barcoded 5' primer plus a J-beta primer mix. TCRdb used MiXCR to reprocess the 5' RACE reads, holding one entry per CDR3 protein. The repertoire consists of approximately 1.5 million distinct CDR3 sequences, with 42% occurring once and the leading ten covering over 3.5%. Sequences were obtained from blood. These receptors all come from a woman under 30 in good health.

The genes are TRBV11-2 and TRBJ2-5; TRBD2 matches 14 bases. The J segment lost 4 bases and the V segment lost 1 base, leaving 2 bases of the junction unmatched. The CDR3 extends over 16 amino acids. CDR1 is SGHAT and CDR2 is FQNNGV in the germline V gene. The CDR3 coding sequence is TGTGCCAGCAGCTTAGGGGGGACTAGCGGGGGAGAGACCCAGTACTTC. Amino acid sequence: CASSLGGTSGGETQYF.

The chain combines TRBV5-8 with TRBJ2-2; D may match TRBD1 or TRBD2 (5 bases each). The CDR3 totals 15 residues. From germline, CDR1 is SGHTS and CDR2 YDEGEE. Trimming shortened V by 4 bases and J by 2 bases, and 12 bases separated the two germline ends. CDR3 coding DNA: TGTGCCAGCAGCCCGGGACGGATAAACACCGGGGAGCTGTTTTTT. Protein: CASSPGRINTGELFF.

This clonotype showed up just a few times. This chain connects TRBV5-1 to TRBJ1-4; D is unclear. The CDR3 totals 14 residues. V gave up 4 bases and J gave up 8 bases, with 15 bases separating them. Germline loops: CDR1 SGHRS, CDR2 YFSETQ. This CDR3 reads CASSPRGSGEKLFF. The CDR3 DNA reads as TGCGCCAGCAGCCCACGCGGGTCTGGAGAAAAACTGTTTTTT.

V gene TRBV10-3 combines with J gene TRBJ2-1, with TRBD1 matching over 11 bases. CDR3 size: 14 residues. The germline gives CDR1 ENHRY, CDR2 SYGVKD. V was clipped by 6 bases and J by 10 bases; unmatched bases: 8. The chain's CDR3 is CAIRSDRGPYEQFF. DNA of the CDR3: TGTGCCATCAGATCGGACAGGGGGCCTTACGAGCAGTTCTTC.

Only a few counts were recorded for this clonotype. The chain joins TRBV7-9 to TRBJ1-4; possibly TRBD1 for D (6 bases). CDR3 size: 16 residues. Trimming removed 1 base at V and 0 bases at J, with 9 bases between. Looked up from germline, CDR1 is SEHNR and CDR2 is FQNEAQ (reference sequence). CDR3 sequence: CASSLDRTATNEKLFF. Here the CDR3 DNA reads TGTGCCAGCAGCTTAGACCGGACAGCAACTAATGAAAAACTGTTTTTT.

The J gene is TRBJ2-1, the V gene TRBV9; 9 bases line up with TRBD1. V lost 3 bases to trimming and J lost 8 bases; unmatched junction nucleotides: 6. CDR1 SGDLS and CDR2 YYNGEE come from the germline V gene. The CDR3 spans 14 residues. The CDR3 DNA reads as TGTGCCAGCAGCGAGGACAGGGGACAAGATGAGCAGTTCTTC. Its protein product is CASSEDRGQDEQFF.

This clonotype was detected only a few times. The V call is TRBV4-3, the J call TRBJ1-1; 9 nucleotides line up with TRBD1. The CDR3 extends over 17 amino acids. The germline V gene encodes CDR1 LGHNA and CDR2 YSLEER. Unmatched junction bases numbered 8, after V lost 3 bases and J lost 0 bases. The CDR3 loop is CASSQVTGGRMNTEAFF. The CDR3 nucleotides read TGCGCCAGCAGCCAGGTCACAGGGGGCAGGATGAACACTGAAGCTTTCTTT.

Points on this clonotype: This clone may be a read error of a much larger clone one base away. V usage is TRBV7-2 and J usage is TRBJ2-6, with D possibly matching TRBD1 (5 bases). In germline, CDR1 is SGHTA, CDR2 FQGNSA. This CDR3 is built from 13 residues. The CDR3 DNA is TGTGCCGGCAGCGTACAGGAGGCCAACGTCCTGACTTTC. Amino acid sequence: CAGSVQEANVLTF.

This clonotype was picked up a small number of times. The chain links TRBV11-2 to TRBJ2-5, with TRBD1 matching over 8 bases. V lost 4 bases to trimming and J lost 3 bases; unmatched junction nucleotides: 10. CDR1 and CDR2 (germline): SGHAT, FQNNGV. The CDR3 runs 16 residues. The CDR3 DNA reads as TGTGCCAGCAGCTCCGCAGGGGGCCCTATGAAAGAGACCCAGTACTTC. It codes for CASSSAGGPMKETQYF. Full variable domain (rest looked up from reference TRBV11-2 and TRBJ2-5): EAGVAQSPRYKIIEKRQSVAFWCNPISGHATLYWYQQILGQGPKLLIQFQNNGVVDDSQLPKDRFSAERLKGVDSTLKIQPAKLEDSAVYLCASSSAGGPMKETQYFGPGTRLLVL.

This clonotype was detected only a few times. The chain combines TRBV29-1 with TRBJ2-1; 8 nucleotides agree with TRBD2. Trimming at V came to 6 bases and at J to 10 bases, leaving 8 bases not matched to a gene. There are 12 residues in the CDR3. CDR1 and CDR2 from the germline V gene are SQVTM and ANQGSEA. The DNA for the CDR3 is TGCAGCGTCGGACTAGCAGGAAGAGAGCAGTTCTTC. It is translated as CSVGLAGREQFF.

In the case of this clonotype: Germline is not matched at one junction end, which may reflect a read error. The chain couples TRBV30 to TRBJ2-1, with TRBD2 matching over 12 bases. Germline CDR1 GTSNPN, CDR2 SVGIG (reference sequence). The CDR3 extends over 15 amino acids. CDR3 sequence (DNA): TGTGCCTGGACCTCGACTAGCGGGAGCTACAGTGAGCAGTTCTTC. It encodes CAWTSTSGSYSEQFF.

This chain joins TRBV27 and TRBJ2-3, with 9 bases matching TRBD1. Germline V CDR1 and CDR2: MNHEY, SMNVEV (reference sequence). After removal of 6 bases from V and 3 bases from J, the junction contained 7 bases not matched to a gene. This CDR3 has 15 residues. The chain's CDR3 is CASRNRGLSTDTQYF. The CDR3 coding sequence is TGTGCCAGCAGAAACAGGGGGCTTAGTACAGATACGCAGTATTTT.

The DNA of the CDR3 is TGCAGTGCTAGAGATTTTGGGGCCCCCTGCAATGAGCAGTACTTC. Its translation: CSARDFGAPCNEQYF. The chain joins TRBV20-1 to TRBJ2-7; the D gene is possibly TRBD1 (5 bases). The germline V and J ends were trimmed by 0 bases and 7 bases, with 19 bases remaining between them. The germline CDR1 and CDR2 sequences are DFQATT and SNEGSKA (reference sequence). This CDR3 is built from 15 residues.

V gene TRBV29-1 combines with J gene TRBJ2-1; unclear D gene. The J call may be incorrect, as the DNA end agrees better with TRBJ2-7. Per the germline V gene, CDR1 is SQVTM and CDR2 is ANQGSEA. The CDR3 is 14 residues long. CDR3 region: CSERRANSYNEQYF. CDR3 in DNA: TGCAGCGAGAGAAGGGCCAACTCCTACAATGAGCAGTACTTC.

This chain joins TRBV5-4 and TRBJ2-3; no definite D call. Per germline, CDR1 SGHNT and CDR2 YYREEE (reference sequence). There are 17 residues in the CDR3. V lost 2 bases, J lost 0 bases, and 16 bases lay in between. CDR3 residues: CASSFGFGTSSTDTQYF. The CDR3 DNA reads TGTGCCAGCAGCTTCGGGTTTGGTACCAGTAGCACAGATACGCAGTATTTT.

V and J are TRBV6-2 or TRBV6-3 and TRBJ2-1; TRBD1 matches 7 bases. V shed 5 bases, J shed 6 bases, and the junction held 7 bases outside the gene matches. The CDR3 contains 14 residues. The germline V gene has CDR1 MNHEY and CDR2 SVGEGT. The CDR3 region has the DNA TGTGCCAGCAGTCCGGGACAGCCCTTCAATGAGCAGTTCTTC. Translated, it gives CASSPGQPFNEQFF.

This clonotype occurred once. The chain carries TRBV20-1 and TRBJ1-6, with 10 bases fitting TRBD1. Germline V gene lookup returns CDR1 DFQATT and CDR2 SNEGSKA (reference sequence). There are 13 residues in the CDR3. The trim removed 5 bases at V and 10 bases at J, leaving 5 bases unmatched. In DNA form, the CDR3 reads TGCAGTGCTTGGGACAGGGGTTGGTCACCCCTCCACTTT. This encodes CSAWDRGWSPLHF.

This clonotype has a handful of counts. CDR3: CSDGLAGDNEQFF. The CDR3 DNA follows: TGCAGCGACGGACTAGCGGGGGACAATGAGCAGTTCTTC. The chain joins TRBV29-1 to TRBJ2-1, with 13 bases that match TRBD2. Germline V lookup: CDR1 SQVTM, CDR2 ANQGSEA. J lost 5 bases, V lost 7 bases, and 2 bases had no gene match. The CDR3 contains 13 residues.

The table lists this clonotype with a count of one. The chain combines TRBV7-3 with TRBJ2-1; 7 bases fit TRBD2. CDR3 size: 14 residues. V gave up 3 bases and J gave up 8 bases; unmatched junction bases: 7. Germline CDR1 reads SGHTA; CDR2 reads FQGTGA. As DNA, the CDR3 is TGTGCCAGCAGCTTCGGCGGGAGTACTGATGAGCAGTTCTTC. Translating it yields CASSFGGSTDEQFF.

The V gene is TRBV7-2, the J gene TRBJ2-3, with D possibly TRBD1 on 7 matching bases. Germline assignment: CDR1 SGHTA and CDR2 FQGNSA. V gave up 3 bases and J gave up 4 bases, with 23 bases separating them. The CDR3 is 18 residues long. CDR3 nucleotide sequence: TGTGCCAGCAGCTTTCTGCCGACAGGGTATTCTAGCGCAGATACGCAGTATTTT. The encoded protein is CASSFLPTGYSSADTQYF.

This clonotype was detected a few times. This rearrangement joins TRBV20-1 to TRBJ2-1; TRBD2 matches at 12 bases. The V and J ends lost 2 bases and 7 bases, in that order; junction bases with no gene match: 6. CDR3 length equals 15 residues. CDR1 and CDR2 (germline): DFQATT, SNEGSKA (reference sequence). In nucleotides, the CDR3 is TGCAGTGCTAGACGGCCTAGCGGGGGGGGGAATGAGCAGTTCTTC. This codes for CSARRPSGGGNEQFF.

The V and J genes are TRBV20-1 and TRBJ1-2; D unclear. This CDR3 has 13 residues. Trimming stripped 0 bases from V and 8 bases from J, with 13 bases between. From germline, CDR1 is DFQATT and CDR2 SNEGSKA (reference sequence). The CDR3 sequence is CSARDDLGWGYTF. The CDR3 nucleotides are TGCAGTGCTAGAGATGATTTGGGTTGGGGCTACACCTTC.

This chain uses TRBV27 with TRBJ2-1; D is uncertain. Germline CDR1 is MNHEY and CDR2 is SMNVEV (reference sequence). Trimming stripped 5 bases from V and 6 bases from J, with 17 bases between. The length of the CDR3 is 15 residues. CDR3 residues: CASSLGRLACNEQFF. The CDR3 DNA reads TGTGCCAGCAGTCTAGGACGGCTGGCCTGCAATGAGCAGTTCTTC.

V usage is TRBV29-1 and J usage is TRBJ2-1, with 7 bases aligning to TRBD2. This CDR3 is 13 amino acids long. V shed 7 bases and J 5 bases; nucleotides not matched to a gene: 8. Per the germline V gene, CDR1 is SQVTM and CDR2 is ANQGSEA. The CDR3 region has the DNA TGCAGCGCTGTACTAGCGACCCACAATGAGCAGTTCTTC. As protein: CSAVLATHNEQFF.

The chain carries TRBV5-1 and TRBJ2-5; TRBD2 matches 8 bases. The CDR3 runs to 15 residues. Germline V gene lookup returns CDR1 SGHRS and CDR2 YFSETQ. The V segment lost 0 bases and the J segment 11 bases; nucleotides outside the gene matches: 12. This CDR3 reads CASSLGLAFYNEQYF. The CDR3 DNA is TGCGCCAGCAGCTTGGGACTAGCGTTCTACAATGAGCAGTACTTC.

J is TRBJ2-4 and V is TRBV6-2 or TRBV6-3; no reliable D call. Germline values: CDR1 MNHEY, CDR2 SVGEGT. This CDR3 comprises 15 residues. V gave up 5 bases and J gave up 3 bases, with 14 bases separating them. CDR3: CASSRLKQVKNIQYF. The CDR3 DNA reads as TGTGCCAGCAGTCGACTTAAGCAAGTCAAAAACATTCAGTACTTC.

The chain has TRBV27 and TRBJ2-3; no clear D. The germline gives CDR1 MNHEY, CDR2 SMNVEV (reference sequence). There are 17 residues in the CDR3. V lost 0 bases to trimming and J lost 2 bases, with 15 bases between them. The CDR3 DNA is TGTGCCAGCAGTTTATCGAAGGCGAGACCCTACACAGATACGCAGTATTTT. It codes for CASSLSKARPYTDTQYF.

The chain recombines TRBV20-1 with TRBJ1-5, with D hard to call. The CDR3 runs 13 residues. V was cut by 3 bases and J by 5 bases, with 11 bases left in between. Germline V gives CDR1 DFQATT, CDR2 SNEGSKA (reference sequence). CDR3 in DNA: TGCAGTGCTAGCGCGGACGAGGATCAGCCCCAGCATTTT. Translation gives CSASADEDQPQHF.

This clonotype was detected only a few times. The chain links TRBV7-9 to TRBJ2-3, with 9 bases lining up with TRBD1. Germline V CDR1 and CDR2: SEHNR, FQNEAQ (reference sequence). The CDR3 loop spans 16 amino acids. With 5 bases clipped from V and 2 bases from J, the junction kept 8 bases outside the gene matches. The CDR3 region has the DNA TGTGCCAGCAGCCCTAGGCTACAGGGGGCCACAGATACGCAGTATTTT. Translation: CASSPRLQGATDTQYF.

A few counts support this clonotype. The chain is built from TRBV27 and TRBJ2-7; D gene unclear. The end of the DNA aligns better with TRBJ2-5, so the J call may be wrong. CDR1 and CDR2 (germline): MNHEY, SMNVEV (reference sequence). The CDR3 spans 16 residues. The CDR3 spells CASSLSRLITLKTQYF. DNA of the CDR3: TGTGCCAGCAGTTTATCGCGACTGATCACCCTGAAGACCCAGTACTTC.